This T cell receptor (beta chain) comes out of a study of cytomegalovirus exposure and HLA in healthy donors (TCRdb year 2017). General notes on the study: An earlier analysis of about 530 of the donors reported approximately 300 Gb of sequence data and 95 million to 130 million unique TCR beta sequences obtained from roughly 170 million T cells. Because of strong linkage in the cohort, roughly five DR-DQ haplotypes were treated as single units for association and clustering. An earlier analysis of about 600 of the donors used high-throughput TCR beta sequencing to judge whether each TCR beta V gene segment behaved as functional or pseudogenic. Genome-wide SNP genotypes for about 65% of the 666 donors were used in a later genetic analysis, which treated that subset as a discovery cohort. Donor age, sex, ethnicity and CMV serostatus were collected together with the repertoire data. The later analysis used no new phenotypic data to find candidate immune exposures, relying instead on TCR beta sequences and their occurrence across donors. All discovery cohort repertoires had been generated on a single sequencing platform. HLA typing covered class I and class II loci at four-digit resolution. High-throughput TCR immunosequencing, statistical association of individual TCRs with disease status, and machine learning were combined to predict cytomegalovirus infection status. Roughly 300 gigabases of sequencing data and 70 million to 85 million unique TCR sequences were included in an early release covering around 600 HLA-typed donors. The study was designed to test whether signatures of past pathogen exposure could be identified by cataloging public T cell receptors. Across under 500 genotyped donors of the cohort, an average of 235,054 unique TCR beta nucleotide sequences per donor were sequenced, and 15% to 20% of those sequences were non-productive. Besides the first cohort of about 730 subjects, a separate validation cohort made up of some 110 different subjects was used. Among the roughly 400 genotyped donors, about 85% belonged to the genetic ancestry cluster associated with self-reported Caucasian donors. The study profiled the T cell repertoires of about 720 subjects by immunosequencing and related them to cytomegalovirus serostatus. In a later analysis, previously published TCR beta repertoires from 550 to 750 donors were re-analyzed and high-resolution HLA genotyping was added so that TCR occurrence patterns could be studied. The number of typed donors differed by locus: roughly 629-640 for A, B, C, DRB1 and DQB1; roughly 510 for DQA1; 606 for DPA1; and around 470 for DPB1.

The V end loses 2 bases and the J end loses 4 bases, and a stretch of 9 bases separates them. The CDR3 runs 13 amino acids, cysteine and phenylalanine included. Only the CDR3 region is kept as DNA, spanning 39 bases read in frame from base 1. The CDR1 and CDR2 encoded by the germline V gene (reference sequence) are SGHKS and YYEKEE. Libraries came from the immunoSEQ multiplex PCR assay. For the multiplex PCR, a mixture combining 60 forward primers for TCR Vbeta segments and 13 reverse primers for TCR Jbeta segments was used. The CDR3 region of rearranged TCR beta genes was amplified from genomic DNA by a multiplex PCR assay. The Illumina HiSeq System was used to sequence the amplified TCR beta libraries as 87-base-pair reads. Processing in the source paper ran as follows. Across the 600 to 700 repertoires, a later analysis counted approximately 75 million unique TCR beta chains, 9 million to 14 million of which were shared by at least two donors. A nearest-neighbor algorithm error-corrected the raw reads and collapsed the reads into unique sequences, merging closely related sequences to remove PCR and sequencing errors. To assign V, D and J gene segments, CDR3 sequences were aligned to IMGT reference sequences. For a sequence to be retained, a match of at least six nucleotides was required to both a V gene segment and a J gene segment. A rearrangement counted as productive if the CDR3 had no stop codons and remained in frame with V and J, and every other rearrangement counted as non-productive. Following IMGT convention, CDR3 was defined as the stretch from the second conserved V-encoded cysteine up to the conserved J-encoded phenylalanine. The earlier analysis of fewer than 700 of the donors excluded sequences that lacked an unambiguous match to a single V gene segment. In an earlier analysis of 587 of the donors, V segments were called functional above 56.7% productive rearrangements and were called segregating when the between-donor standard deviation exceeded 5%. A statistical classification framework was built to diagnose cytomegalovirus status from the catalog of TCR beta chain sequences. V and J gene assignment, in a later analysis, came from comparing TCR nucleotide sequences with IMGT/GENE-DB human TR gene sequences. A later analysis assigned CDR3 sequences and most-parsimonious VDJ recombination scenarios with the TCRdist pipeline. In a later analysis, each TCR beta chain was defined by its CDR3 amino acid sequence together with its V-gene family, and reads without a unique V-gene family were excluded. In a later analysis, approximately 590 highly shared, low-generation-probability nucleotide sequences were removed to address suspected cross-contamination and a sequencing artifact. A later analysis calculated a clonal expansion index for each public chain from normalized within-repertoire ranks of inferred template counts. In a later analysis, generation probabilities were computed using a VDJ recombination model fitted to out-of-frame rearrangements, and the results were checked against IGoR. In a later analysis, hypergeometric tests were used to score TCR-TCR, TCR-HLA and TCR-CMV co-occurrence, with a repertoire-size bias correction applied to TCR pairs. In a later analysis, false discovery rates were estimated by permuting HLA or CMV assignments 20 times. In a later analysis, co-occurring TCRs were grouped with DBSCAN, and TCRdist sequence similarity was added when clustering was performed within HLA-allele-positive subsets. Repertoires with fewer than 30,000 or more than 120,000 public chains, plus five repertoires with anomalous nucleotide sharing, were excluded from co-occurrence clustering. Sourced from immuneACCESS, this table was stored by TCRdb with only in-frame sequences that have V and J called. A share of the clones is absent; for the studies checked, an unresolved V gene accounts for under half, and the remainder has no known explanation. Clonal size and the V and J genes are those of that table, whereas D and trimming came from the DNA. The table for this sample lists roughly 190,000 clones; around 79% of them were counted only once. The top ten hold more than 1.5% of the sample.

The study at large found these results: A further reported finding was that TCR beta sequences accurately predicted the HLA-A and HLA-B alleles for most subjects in the first cohort. The sequencing pipeline was judged likely to have produced a cluster of highly shared sequence variants as a technical artifact. In a later analysis, HLA-associated TCR beta chains were found to be more clonally expanded and to have lower generation probabilities than equally common non-associated chains. The earlier analysis of fewer than 750 of the donors excluded 15 to 20 rarely observed V segments, including chromosome 9 orphons, because counts were too low. According to a later analysis, TCR association rates differed among HLA loci, with DRB1 alleles showing the most associated TCRs and HLA-C alleles showing the fewest. The 87-base-pair reads could not distinguish some IMGT-functional V segments, including TRBV6-2 and TRBV6-3, so those segments were excluded. Correlated functional status among segregating V segments might be attributable to linkage disequilibrium, but an unknown experimental factor could not be ruled out. Immune exposure information for the cohort was limited to CMV serostatus. Most TCR sequences were seen in very few donors, while some public TCRs were found in many individuals. According to a later analysis, parvovirus B19, influenza, CMV and Epstein-Barr virus appeared linked to several top co-occurrence clusters. Because some donors lacked HLA typing at each locus, the association tests relied only on the typed subset. Strong co-occurrence of HLA alleles, especially DR and DQ, made assigning TCR associations to individual alleles difficult. The cohort was sequenced for TCR beta chains only, and without alpha or paired-chain data the features that could be detected were limited. The study gave a list of about 150 TCR beta chains associated with cytomegalovirus. Broadly in line with IMGT annotations, most TCR beta V segments showed up in productive rearrangements about 87% or about 30% of the time in an earlier analysis of several hundred of the donors. Three of the identified cytomegalovirus-associated TCR beta chains were confirmed in vitro to be specific for cytomegalovirus antigens. According to a later genetic analysis, donors in an Asian-associated ancestry cluster had fewer N-insertions in productive TCRs than the approximately 700-donor mean. A later analysis associated 15,000 or so TCR beta sequences with specific HLA alleles at a false discovery rate of 0.05. Roughly uniform sequencing depth across donors was assumed in presence/absence analyses, although this assumption may not hold. It was suggested by the authors that the approach could potentially be generalized to other disease states and immunological phenotypes. A later analysis found that most CMV-associated TCR beta chains appeared HLA-restricted, with HLA associations seemingly driven largely by CMV exposure. In both the original and validation cohorts, the classifier was reported to diagnose cytomegalovirus status with high specificity and sensitivity. In a later genetic analysis, a missense DCLRE1C variant was associated with V-gene and J-gene trimming of TCR beta chains, and the association was replicated in an independent cohort.

In total, fewer than 750 healthy bone marrow donors made up the cohort. Cohort members were all nominally healthy when sampled, although unrecorded immune exposures were likely present. The donor was CMV seronegative and belonged to the group of over 350 seronegative cohort members. A peripheral blood sample was collected from each donor, and TCR beta sequencing was performed on peripheral blood mononuclear cells. Genomic DNA extraction from the blood cell samples was performed with the Qiagen DNeasy Blood Extraction Kit. Worth noting for this clone: It lacks a known antigen. The record has no base qualities; no much larger clone is one base away.

The sequence links TRBV5-5 to TRBJ1-1; tentative D gene TRBD1, with 5 bases matching. The sequenced sample consisted of PBMCs. The sequence came from a woman aged 45 to 65 in good health and CMV-seronegative. The CDR3 in this case is CASSFQGGTEAFF. DNA sequence: TGTGCCAGCAGCTTTCAGGGAGGCACTGAAGCTTTCTTT.